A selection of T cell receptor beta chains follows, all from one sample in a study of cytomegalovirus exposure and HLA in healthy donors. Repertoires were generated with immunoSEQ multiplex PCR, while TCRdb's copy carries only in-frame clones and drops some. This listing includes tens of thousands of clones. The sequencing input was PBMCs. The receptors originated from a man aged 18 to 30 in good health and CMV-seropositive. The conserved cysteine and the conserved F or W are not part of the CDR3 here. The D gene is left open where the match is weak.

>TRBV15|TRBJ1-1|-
ATSIGSLEAF
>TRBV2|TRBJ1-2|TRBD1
ASTKGQAGAGYT
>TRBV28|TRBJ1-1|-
ATDTGSLDVNTEAF
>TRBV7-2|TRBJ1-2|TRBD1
ASSTAQGQGYT
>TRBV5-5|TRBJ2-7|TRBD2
ASSPRGGASEQY
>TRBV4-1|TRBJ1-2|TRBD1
ASSQAPTGGRYT
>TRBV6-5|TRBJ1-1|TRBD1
ASRSTGGTEAF
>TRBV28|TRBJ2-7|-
ASSELLTGEQY
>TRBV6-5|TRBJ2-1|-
ASRPLGDYNEQF
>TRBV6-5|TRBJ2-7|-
ASVKGGEQY
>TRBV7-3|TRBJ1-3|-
ASSLTVGDTIY
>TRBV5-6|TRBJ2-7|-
ASSLGVGLEQY
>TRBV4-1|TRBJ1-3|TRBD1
ASSLQGAVSGNTIY
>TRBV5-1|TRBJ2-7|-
ASSRPGLNEQY
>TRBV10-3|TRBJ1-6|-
AISEDRNNSPLH
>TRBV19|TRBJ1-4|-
ASSIPGHNEKLF
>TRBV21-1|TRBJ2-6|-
ASSIHWGRDRDSPSSGANVLT
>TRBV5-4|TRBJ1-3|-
ASSLDRLTGNTIY
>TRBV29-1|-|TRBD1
SATGEMGEQY
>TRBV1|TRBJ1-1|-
TSSPWRVELRVTEAF
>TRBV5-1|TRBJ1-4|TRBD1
ASSLQGQGEKLF
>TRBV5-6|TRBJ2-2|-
ASSLAGTNTGELF
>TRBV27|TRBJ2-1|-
ASSSGLGGNEQF
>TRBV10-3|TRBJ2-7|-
AILTSTNYEQY
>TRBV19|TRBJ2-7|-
ASSIGLNYEQY
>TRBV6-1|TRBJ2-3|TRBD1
ASSESPTPQGADTQY
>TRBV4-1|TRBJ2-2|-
ASSLLATGELF
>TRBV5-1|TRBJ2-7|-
ASSSGWKAPPYEQY
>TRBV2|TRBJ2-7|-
ASSERQYYEQY
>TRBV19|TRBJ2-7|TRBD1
ASSWGQTYEQY
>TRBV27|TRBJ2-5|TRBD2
ASTPAGGRLAAHQETQY
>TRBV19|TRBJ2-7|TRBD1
ASSRDSLTYEQY
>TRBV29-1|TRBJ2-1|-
SVEGGDSSYNEQF
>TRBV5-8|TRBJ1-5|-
ASSRGTTNQPQH
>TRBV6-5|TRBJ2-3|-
ASSYSWGRPADTQY
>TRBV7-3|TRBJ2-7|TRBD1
ASSRVGDRYYEQY
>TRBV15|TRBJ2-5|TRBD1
ATSRVQGARETQY
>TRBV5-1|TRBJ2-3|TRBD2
ASSLPSPGTSGGASTDTQY
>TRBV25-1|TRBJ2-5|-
ASSWAGETQY
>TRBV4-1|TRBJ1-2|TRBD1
ASSQTGQGAQLYGYT
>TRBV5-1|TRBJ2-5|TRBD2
ASGTSGTSEETQY
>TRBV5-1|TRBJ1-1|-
ASSSSRNTEAF
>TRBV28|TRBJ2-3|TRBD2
ASSPGLVSTQY
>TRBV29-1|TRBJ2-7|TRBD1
SVVWGQGTEQY
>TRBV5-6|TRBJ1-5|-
ASSLNPAGAQH
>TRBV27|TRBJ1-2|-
ASRGQGGYT